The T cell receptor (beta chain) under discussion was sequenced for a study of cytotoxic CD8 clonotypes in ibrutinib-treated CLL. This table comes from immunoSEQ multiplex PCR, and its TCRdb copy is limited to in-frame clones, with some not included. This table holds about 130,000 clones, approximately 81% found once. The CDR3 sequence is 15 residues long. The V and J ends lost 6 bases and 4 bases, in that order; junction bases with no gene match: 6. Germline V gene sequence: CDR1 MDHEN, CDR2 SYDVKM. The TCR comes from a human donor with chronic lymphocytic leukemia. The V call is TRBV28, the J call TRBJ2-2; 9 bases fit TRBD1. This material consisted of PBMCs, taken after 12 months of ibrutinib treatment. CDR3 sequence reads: CASRRDREATGELFF. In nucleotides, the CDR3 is TGTGCCAGCAGAAGGGACAGGGAGGCCACCGGGGAGCTGTTTTTT.